This TCR beta chain is from a study of blood T cell repertoires in COVID-19. Clones were sequenced by immunoSEQ multiplex PCR, and TCRdb holds only the in-frame ones, with some missing. The sample shows 150,000 to 200,000 clones, around 82% of them seen only once. This TCR came from a man aged 40-55 years who had recovered from COVID-19. The sample comprised PBMCs or T cells enriched from blood (not recorded which).

CDR3: CASSELGLADTYEQYF. DNA for the CDR3: TGCGCCAGCAGTGAACTCGGACTAGCGGATACCTACGAGCAGTACTTC. J is TRBJ2-7 and V is TRBV10-1; 10 nucleotides match TRBD2. CDR1 and CDR2 from the germline V gene are WNHNN and SYGVQD (reference sequence). Trimming removed 3 bases from V and 2 bases from J; junction bases left unmatched: 7. The CDR3 covers 16 residues.